The 24 T cell receptor beta chains below come from one sample, sequenced in a study of OX40 agonist ivuxolimab in advanced cancers. Using immunoSEQ multiplex PCR, the repertoire was profiled, and TCRdb retains in-frame clones only, with some absent. The sample carries fewer than 70,000 clones, more than 65% recorded once. This specimen was CD4+ or CD8+ T cells sorted from blood, taken in a trial of the OX40 agonist ivuxolimab. The receptors derive from an adult with an advanced solid tumor such as melanoma, head and neck, liver or kidney cancer.

The rearrangement links TRBV2 to TRBJ1-2, with TRBD1 matching over 9 bases. CDR3 size: 16 residues. Germline V gene data show CDR1 as SNHLY and CDR2 as FYNNEI. J gave up 5 bases and V 8 bases, and 15 bases lay outside the gene matches. The CDR3 nucleotides are TGTGCCAGCGAAGGGACAGGGAAAGGAGGGCCATATGGCTACACCTTC. Protein sequence: CASEGTGKGGPYGYTF.

There are a few counts of this clone. The chain carries TRBV2 and TRBJ1-4; tentatively, D is TRBD1 (5 bases). There are 15 residues in the CDR3. V was clipped by 0 bases and J by 3 bases, with 8 bases between them. Germline assignment: CDR1 SNHLY and CDR2 FYNNEI. The CDR3 region has the DNA TGTGCCAGCAGTGAAGCCAGGGTACCTAATGAAAAACTGTTTTTT. This encodes CASSEARVPNEKLFF.

This clone was seen more than once but under ten times. The V gene is TRBV7-6, the J gene TRBJ2-1, with 7 bases fitting TRBD2. Trimming at V came to 3 bases and at J to 0 bases, leaving 8 bases not matched to a gene. The CDR3 runs to 17 residues. Germline lookup yields CDR1 SGHVS and CDR2 FNYEAQ. In nucleotides, the CDR3 is TGTGCCAGCAGCTTCCCGGGGCGGGAGAGCTCCTACAATGAGCAGTTCTTC. This gives the protein CASSFPGRESSYNEQFF.

This clone came up a few times. Other DNA sequences in the sample encode the same CDR3. The J gene is TRBJ1-1, the V gene TRBV10-3; D call uncertain. The CDR3 has 13 residues. V lost 2 bases and J 3 bases, leaving 7 bases between the germline ends. Germline CDR1 ENHRY, CDR2 SYGVKD. The CDR3 protein is CAISEREDTEAFF. CDR3 DNA sequence: TGTGCCATCAGTGAGAGGGAGGACACTGAAGCTTTCTTT.

This clone rates as medium-sized. The chain joins TRBV30 to TRBJ1-2, with D tentatively TRBD1 (5 bases). Germline CDR1 and CDR2: GTSNPN and SVGIG (reference sequence). CDR3 size: 13 residues. The V end lost 3 bases, the J end lost 4 bases, and 12 bases lay between the germline ends. The CDR3 here is CAWRTGGIYGYTF. CDR3 DNA: TGTGCCTGGAGGACGGGGGGAATCTATGGCTACACCTTC.

The V gene is TRBV9, the J gene TRBJ2-2; perhaps TRBD2 as D (5 bases). The CDR3 totals 15 residues. CDR1 is SGDLS and CDR2 is YYNGEE in the germline V gene. Trimming stripped 0 bases from V and 1 base from J, with 7 bases between. The CDR3 spells CASSVDGGNTGELFF. CDR3 DNA: TGTGCCAGCAGCGTAGATGGAGGGAACACCGGGGAGCTGTTTTTT. Variable domain in full (rest from reference TRBV9 and TRBJ2-2): DSGVTQTPKHLITATGQRVTLRCSPRSGDLSVYWYQQSLDQGLQFLIQYYNGEERAKGNILERFSAQQFPDLHSELNLSSLELGDSALYFCASSVDGGNTGELFFGEGSRLTVL.

The CDR3 DNA reads as TGCGCCAGCAGCCAGGGAGGTTCCTATAGCAATCAGCCCCAGCATTTT. Translation gives CASSQGGSYSNQPQHF. The chain is built from TRBV4-3 and TRBJ1-5; D gene unclear. Trimming cost V 3 bases and J 0 bases, with 12 bases left between them. Germline loops: CDR1 LGHNA, CDR2 YSLEER. This CDR3 is built from 16 residues.

The rearrangement uses TRBV5-1 and TRBJ1-1, with a tentative D call TRBD1 (5 bases). The germline gives CDR1 SGHRS, CDR2 YFSETQ. CDR3 length: 15 amino acids. V dropped 4 bases and J dropped 0 bases, with 13 bases sitting between them. Written as DNA, the CDR3 is TGCGCCAGCAGCATTGGGGCCGATATGAACACTGAAGCTTTCTTT. Translated, it gives CASSIGADMNTEAFF.

The chain uses TRBV27 and TRBJ1-2; unclear D gene. Germline V gene lookup returns CDR1 MNHEY and CDR2 SMNVEV (reference sequence). V dropped 7 bases and J dropped 4 bases, with 28 bases sitting between them. The CDR3 loop spans 18 amino acids. The CDR3 nucleotides are TGTGCCAGCACGATCGCCTCCTTAGGAGCCCTCAATCTCTATGGCTACACCTTC. It encodes CASTIASLGALNLYGYTF.

The chain uses TRBV29-1 and TRBJ2-2, with D possibly called TRBD1 or TRBD2 (5 bases each). Germline CDR1 and CDR2: SQVTM and ANQGSEA. Trimming took 8 bases from V and 3 from J, leaving 13 bases between them. The length of the CDR3 is 13 residues. The CDR3 DNA follows: TGCAGCAACCGGGACCCCTACACCGGGGAGCTGTTTTTT. This codes for CSNRDPYTGELFF.

The chain combines TRBV6-5 with TRBJ1-1; D gene uncertain. Deletions cut 3 bases from V and 1 base from J, with 9 bases between. The CDR3 runs 14 residues. Germline loops: CDR1 MNHEY, CDR2 SVGAGI. Here the CDR3 DNA reads TGTGCCAGCAGTTATACAAGAAAGAACACTGAAGCTTTCTTT. This translates into CASSYTRKNTEAFF.

This clone was recorded only once. The chain joins TRBV11-2 to TRBJ2-1, with D tentatively TRBD2 (6 bases). The germline V gene encodes CDR1 SGHAT and CDR2 FQNNGV. V was shortened by 5 bases and J by 1 base, with 12 bases between the two germline ends. This CDR3 has 15 amino acids. The DNA of the CDR3 is TGTGCCAGCAGCCCCGGGACTTCATCCTACAATGAGCAGTTCTTC. This encodes CASSPGTSSYNEQFF.

This chain connects TRBV19 to TRBJ1-2; no clear D gene. CDR3 length equals 13 residues. Germline V gene sequence: CDR1 LNHDA, CDR2 SQIVND (reference sequence). The germline V and J ends were trimmed by 1 base and 1 base, with 4 bases remaining between them. The CDR3 DNA reads TGTGCCAGTAGTATAGTGGATAACTATGGCTACACCTTC. It is translated as CASSIVDNYGYTF.

The chain is built from TRBV5-4 and TRBJ2-1; no clear D. The V gene's germline CDR1 is SGHNT and CDR2 YYREEE (reference sequence). Trimming shortened V by 4 bases and J by 0 bases, and 8 bases separated the two germline ends. The CDR3 contains 14 residues. This chain's CDR3 is CASSRLGSYNEQFF. As DNA, the CDR3 is TGTGCCAGCAGCCGCTTAGGCTCCTACAATGAGCAGTTCTTC.

In this sample, this clone turned up a few times. The chain joins TRBV28 to TRBJ1-6; 10 nucleotides line up with TRBD1. CDR1 is MDHEN, CDR2 SYDVKM, per germline. The V segment lost 5 bases and the J segment 6 bases; nucleotides outside the gene matches: 4. The length of the CDR3 is 15 residues. The CDR3 is CASSPRDRGNSPLHF. CDR3 coding DNA: TGTGCCAGCAGTCCCCGGGACAGGGGTAATTCACCCCTCCACTTT.

The chain combines TRBV5-1 with TRBJ2-1, with 9 bases fitting TRBD1. This CDR3 spans 18 amino acids. The junction had 10 bases not matched to a gene; V was cut back by 0 bases and J by 3 bases. From germline, CDR1 is SGHRS and CDR2 YFSETQ. The CDR3, as DNA: TGCGCCAGCAGCTTGGAAGGTGTTGGACAGGGGCTCTACAATGAGCAGTTCTTC. Encoded protein: CASSLEGVGQGLYNEQFF.

The chain has TRBV6-5 and TRBJ2-1; unclear D gene. The germline gives CDR1 MNHEY, CDR2 SVGAGI. The CDR3 is 15 amino acids. V lost 0 bases and J 4 bases, leaving 10 bases between the germline ends. CDR3 sequence: CASSYSWRSYNEQFF. The CDR3, as DNA: TGTGCCAGCAGTTACTCGTGGCGTAGTTACAATGAGCAGTTCTTC.

The V call is TRBV7-8, the J call TRBJ2-4; weak D call: TRBD2 (6 bases). Germline assignment: CDR1 SGHVS and CDR2 FQNEAQ. V lost 0 bases and J 8 bases, leaving 8 bases between the germline ends. The CDR3 runs 13 residues. The CDR3 reads CASSLAGGDIQYF. The DNA of the CDR3 is TGTGCCAGCAGCTTAGCGGGGGGAGACATTCAGTACTTC.

The rearrangement uses TRBV18 and TRBJ2-2; D is ambiguous. V was shortened by 0 bases and J by 0 bases, with 8 bases between the two germline ends. Germline V gene sequence: CDR1 KGHSH, CDR2 LQKENI. The CDR3 has 16 amino acids. CDR3 sequence: CASSPPSSANTGELFF. Here the CDR3 DNA reads TGTGCCAGCTCACCACCGTCCAGCGCGAACACCGGGGAGCTGTTTTTT.

The chain is built from TRBV5-1 and TRBJ1-5; 9 nucleotides align to TRBD1. The germline V gene has CDR1 SGHRS and CDR2 YFSETQ. The CDR3 runs 14 residues. The V and J ends lost 5 bases and 7 bases, in that order; junction bases with no gene match: 7. CDR3 DNA: TGCGCCAGCAGTCAACAGGGGGCTGGGCAGCCCCAGCATTTT. This sequence encodes CASSQQGAGQPQHF.

The chain employs TRBV29-1 and TRBJ2-4; TRBD2 matches at 11 bases. The CDR3 covers 17 residues. The germline V gene encodes CDR1 SQVTM and CDR2 ANQGSEA. Unmatched junction bases numbered 10, after V lost 6 bases and J lost 0 bases. The CDR3 DNA sequence: TGCAGCGTCACCGGGACTAGCGGTAACCTAGCCAAAAACATTCAGTACTTC. It encodes CSVTGTSGNLAKNIQYF.

The V call is TRBV2, the J call TRBJ1-4; D perhaps matches TRBD1 (5 bases). V lost 3 bases and J lost 7, with 9 bases in between. The V gene's germline CDR1 is SNHLY and CDR2 FYNNEI. The CDR3 contains 13 residues. CDR3 sequence: CASSERQSEKLFF. DNA for the CDR3: TGTGCCAGCAGTGAGAGACAGTCTGAAAAACTGTTTTTT.

The chain links TRBV18 to TRBJ2-2; 12 bases are shared with TRBD2. The length of the CDR3 is 17 residues. The junction had 2 bases not matched to a gene; V was cut back by 3 bases and J by 0 bases. Germline V gene data show CDR1 as KGHSH and CDR2 as LQKENI. Written as DNA, the CDR3 is TGTGCCAGCTCACCCAGACTAGCGGGAGCGAACACCGGGGAGCTGTTTTTT. This encodes CASSPRLAGANTGELFF. Drawing the rest from reference TRBV18 and TRBJ2-2, the complete variable domain is NAGVMQNPRHLVRRRGQEARLRCSPMKGHSHVYWYRQLPEEGLKFMVYLQKENIIDESGMPKERFSAEFPKEGPSILRIQQVVRGDSAAYFCASSPRLAGANTGELFFGEGSRLTVL.

The chain links TRBV6-5 to TRBJ1-6; TRBD1 is a possible D gene (5 bases). V was trimmed by 2 bases and J by 6 bases, leaving 14 bases between them. The length of the CDR3 is 16 residues. The germline V gene has CDR1 MNHEY and CDR2 SVGAGI. DNA for the CDR3: TGTGCCAGCAGTTACGGGGGAGGGGACGGTAATTCACCCCTCCACTTT. The encoded protein is CASSYGGGDGNSPLHF.